This TCR beta chain was captured in a study of graft-versus-host responses after intestinal transplantation (dated by TCRdb to the early 2020s). Broadly, across the study: Multivisceral, liver-intestinal, or isolated intestinal transplants were received by the recipients. To identify alloreactive clones, pre-transplant mixed lymphocyte reaction products were sequenced and then compared with unstimulated pre-transplant donor and recipient T cells. The cohort enrolled 20 to 30 intestinal transplant recipients, one of whom was a retransplant, and a few patients without pretransplant specimens were excluded. Graft-versus-host and host-versus-graft alloreactive T cell clones were tracked in the graft, circulation and bone marrow after intestinal transplantation using bulk TCR-beta CDR3 sequencing. A peak of at least 4% donor T cells among recipient peripheral blood mononuclear cells was the definition used for donor T cell macrochimerism. Samples from a few later patients were sequenced in-house on an Illumina MiSeq with MiXCR processing rather than by the commercial service. All recipients received anti-thymocyte globulin induction followed by maintenance tacrolimus and steroids for three to four years.

Points on this clone: What antigen it recognizes has not been identified. No clone much larger than this one lies a single base away; base qualities are absent.

The time point label corresponds to: cells obtained before transplantation from donor or recipient. CD3+CD4+ and CD3+CD8+ populations were FACS-sorted from unstimulated pre-transplant donor and recipient cells taken from spleen or lymph nodes. Spanning cysteine to phenylalanine, the CDR3 consists of 15 amino acids. The DNA shown is the 45-base CDR3, in frame from base 1. After removal of 4 bases from V and 4 bases from J, the junction retains 9 bases not matched to a gene. In the germline V gene (reference sequence), CDR1 corresponds to MNHEY and CDR2 to SMNVEV. On the study overall, not on this receptor specifically: Patients with donor T cell macrochimerism had high GvH to HvG T cell clonal ratios in their allografts. GvH clones turned up in recipient bone marrow, with some appearing earlier in ileal mucosa or blood, a pattern consistent with an intestinal mucosal origin. Early after transplant, declines in HvG clones were associated with peak levels of circulating GvH clones. Conclusions were limited by the relatively low number and heterogeneity of intestinal transplant patients.

The method behind the library was the immunoSEQ multiplex PCR assay. For most patients, genomic DNA was isolated using the Qiagen DNeasy Blood and Tissue Kit and was shipped frozen to Adaptive Biotechnologies for TCR sequencing. For most patients, high-throughput TCR-beta CDR3 sequencing of genomic DNA was performed by Adaptive Biotechnologies. Per the original workflow: Adaptive's ImmunoSEQ software supplied the TCR sequencing data for 15 to 20 patients, while MiXCR and VDJtools were used to process three other patients. To correct CD4 versus CD8 sorting errors, any sequence found in both subsets at a frequency ratio below 5:1 was removed. Because the origin of CDR3 nucleotide sequences shared between donor and recipient could not be assigned, those sequences were removed. To be classed as alloreactive, a clone needed at least 2-fold expansion over unstimulated cells and a minimum CFSE-low frequency of 0.002% (template counts) or 0.001% (read counts). A clone was considered mappable if detected in the sequenced pre-transplant spleen, lymph node, or MLR CFSE-low populations of the donor or recipient. The cumulative frequency of alloreactive clones was calculated as a percentage of all sequences, weighted by copy number. The table comes from immuneACCESS by way of TCRdb, which keeps in-frame sequences with V and J called. Part of the clones is missing from these tables; in studies checked, under half for an unresolved V gene and the rest for unknown reasons. V, J and clone size are those of that table, while D and trimming were read from the DNA. The sample table records 90,000 to 150,000 clones; just under 95% of these occur just once. More than 0.1% of the sample goes to the ten largest clones.

Sequenced material: unstimulated CD4+ T cells sorted from spleen or lymph node cells, taken before intestinal transplant. The origin of this receptor is a human donor who received an intestinal transplant. The chain is made from TRBV27 and TRBJ2-5, with 7 bases aligning to TRBD2. The DNA sequence is given as TGTGCCAGCAGTTCAACCCCTAGCGGCGGAGAGACCCAGTACTTC. This gives the protein CASSSTPSGGETQYF.